Sequencing of this T cell receptor (beta chain) was carried out in a study of cytomegalovirus exposure and HLA in healthy donors. Study in general: A later analysis reported the same platform for the 90 to 150 validation repertoires and the 500 to 750 first-cohort repertoires.

Profiled with immunoSEQ multiplex PCR; TCRdb holds only in-frame clones, not every one. The table records around 60,000 clones, 95% to 97% of them present only once. Trimming cost V 5 bases and J 0 bases; bases outside gene matches: 4. In germline, CDR1 is MDHEN, CDR2 SYDVKM. This CDR3 contains 15 residues. About this clone itself: Its specificity is not known.

Findings and limits, study-wide: Per published reports, the classifier diagnosed cytomegalovirus status with high specificity and sensitivity.

The specimen sequenced was PBMCs. The chain has TRBV28 and TRBJ2-3; 8 bases align to TRBD1. The TCR originated in a woman between 18 and 30 years old in good health and CMV-seronegative. The CDR3 DNA sequence: TGTGCCAGCAGTCGCCAGGGGGCGAGCACAGATACGCAGTATTTT. The encoded protein is CASSRQGASTDTQYF.